This T cell receptor (beta chain) was found in a study of blood T cells in healthy people across ages. Through a sample-barcoded 5' primer and a J-beta primer mix, a second PCR was run for roughly 7 to 12 cycles. The study obtained at least 3 million CDR3-containing paired-end reads from every sample. One entry per CDR3 protein results from TCRdb running MiXCR on the 5' RACE reads. In the table there are fewer than 1,200,000 distinct CDR3 sequences, almost 25% of which are singletons. This clonotype has only a few counts. V lost 5 bases, J lost 5 bases, and 11 bases stayed unmatched. The CDR3 loop spans 15 amino acids. Germline assignment: CDR1 LGHNA and CDR2 YNFKEQ. These data are also associated with another study on T cells of mothers and their children. From that report: Thymic selection molds TCR recombination output in a comparable way in related and unrelated pairs. The search for persistent microchimeric T cell clones detected none.

Sequenced material: blood. The chain couples TRBV4-2 to TRBJ2-7, with 8 positions matching TRBD1. This clonotype originated in a girl aged 2 to 9 in good health. Here the CDR3 DNA reads TGTGCCAGCAGCTTAAATGGACAGGGACTGGACGAGCAGTACTTC. It is translated as CASSLNGQGLDEQYF.